Listed here is a single TCR beta chain. The study ran its PCR with 60 Vbeta and 13 Jbeta primers. The repertoire was sequenced with immunoSEQ multiplex PCR; TCRdb's copy has only in-frame clones and lacks some. The sample includes 100,000 to 150,000 clones, 80% seen only once; the top ten take approximately 8.4%. This CDR3 is built from 14 residues. With 0 bases removed from V and 6 bases from J, the gap between germline ends came to 12 bases. Germline V lookup: CDR1 SGHRS, CDR2 YFSETQ. The source of the sample is a study of cytomegalovirus exposure and HLA in healthy donors. The specimen was PBMCs. The clonotype was recovered from a man in his thirties or forties in good health and CMV-seropositive. The genes are TRBV5-1 and TRBJ1-2; tentatively, D is TRBD1 (6 bases). The CDR3 here is CASSLGLRQDGYTF. The CDR3 DNA reads TGCGCCAGCAGCTTGGGGCTCCGACAGGATGGCTACACCTTC. Looking up the rest from reference TRBV5-1 and TRBJ1-2 gives the full variable domain: KAGVTQTPRYLIKTRGQQVTLSCSPISGHRSVSWYQQTPGQGLQFLFEYFSETQRNKGNFPGRFSGRQFSNSRSEMNVSTLELGDSALYLCASSLGLRQDGYTFGSGTRLTVV.